This T cell receptor (beta chain) was captured in a study of blood T cell repertoires in COVID-19. Across the study: Donors in the United States, Italy and Spain gave samples during acute or convalescent COVID-19.

In the authors' methods: Reference gene primers were amplified, and this amplification served to estimate nucleated cell counts. Libraries were prepared by immunoSEQ multiplex PCR; TCRdb keeps only in-frame clonotypes and omits some of them. The D gene and trimming were derived from the DNA, and the V and J assignments and clone size from that table. Of over 200,000 clones listed, 87% are singletons. CDR3 length: 16 amino acids. CDR1 and CDR2 (germline): MNHEY, SMNVEV (reference sequence). V lost 4 bases and J lost 4, with 16 bases in between. The sequencing input was peripheral blood. This sequence originates from a man between 35 and 55 years old with active or convalescent COVID-19. The chain has TRBV27 and TRBJ2-2, with D maybe TRBD2 (6 bases). Here the CDR3 DNA reads TGTGCCAGCAGTTACCTCGCGGGACGAACCACCGGGGAGCTGTTTTTT. Encoded protein: CASSYLAGRTTGELFF.